This T cell receptor (beta chain) is from a study of breast tumors, draining lymph nodes, adjacent tissues. The CDR3 is 16 amino acids. Trimming took off 1 base at V and 0 bases at J, with 10 bases between the two ends. Germline lookup yields CDR1 SGDLS and CDR2 YYNGEE. In TCRdb, the multiplex PCR reads were re-called with MiXCR into one record per CDR3 protein. The top ten clones hold 25% to 35% of a sample with approximately 15,000 distinct CDR3 sequences, roughly 50% of them seen once. A word on this clonotype: What it binds is unknown.

Findings of the study overall: Tumor T cell lymph node origin was a supported hypothesis, not proven. Data fit most tumor T cells coming from lymph node, expanding in tumor. Tumor and nontumor repertoires were significantly more similar in luminal-like than in basal-like breast cancer.

This sequence was found in a female donor with breast cancer. Some clones in this sample may be carry-over from other donors' samples. The chain carries TRBV9 and TRBJ2-2; D not resolved. The sample taken for sequencing was tumor-adjacent breast tissue. The chain's CDR3 is CASSVRGDTNTGELFF. As DNA, the CDR3 is TGTGCCAGCAGCGTACGTGGGGATACGAACACCGGGGAGCTGTTTTTT. Drawing the rest from reference TRBV9 and TRBJ2-2, the complete variable domain is DSGVTQTPKHLITATGQRVTLRCSPRSGDLSVYWYQQSLDQGLQFLIQYYNGEERAKGNILERFSAQQFPDLHSELNLSSLELGDSALYFCASSVRGDTNTGELFFGEGSRLTVL.